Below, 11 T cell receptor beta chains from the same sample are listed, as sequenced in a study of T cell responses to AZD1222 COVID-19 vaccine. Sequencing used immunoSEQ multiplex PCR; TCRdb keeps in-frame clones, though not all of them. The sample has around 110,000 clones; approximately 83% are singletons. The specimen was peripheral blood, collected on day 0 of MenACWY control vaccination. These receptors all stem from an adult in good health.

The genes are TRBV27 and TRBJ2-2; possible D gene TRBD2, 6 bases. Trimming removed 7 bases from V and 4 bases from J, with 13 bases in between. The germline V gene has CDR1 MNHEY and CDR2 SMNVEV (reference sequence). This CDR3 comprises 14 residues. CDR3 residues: CASNKQGGTGELFF. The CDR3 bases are TGTGCCAGCAATAAGCAGGGAGGCACCGGGGAGCTGTTTTTT.

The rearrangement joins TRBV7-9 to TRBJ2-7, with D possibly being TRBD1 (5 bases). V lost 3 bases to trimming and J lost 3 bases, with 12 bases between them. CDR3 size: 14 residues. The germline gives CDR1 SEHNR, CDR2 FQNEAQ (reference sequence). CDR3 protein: CASSFETVYYEQYF. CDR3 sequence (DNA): TGTGCCAGCAGCTTTGAGACAGTCTACTACGAGCAGTACTTC.

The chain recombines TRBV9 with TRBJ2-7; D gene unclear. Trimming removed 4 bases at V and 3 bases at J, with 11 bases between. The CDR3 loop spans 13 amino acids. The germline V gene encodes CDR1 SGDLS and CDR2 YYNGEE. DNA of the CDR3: TGTGCCAGCAGCACGACTGATTACTACGAGCAGTACTTC. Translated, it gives CASSTTDYYEQYF.

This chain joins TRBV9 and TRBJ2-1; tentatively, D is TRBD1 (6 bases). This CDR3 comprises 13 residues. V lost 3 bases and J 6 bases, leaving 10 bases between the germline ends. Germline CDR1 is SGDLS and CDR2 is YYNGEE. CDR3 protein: CASSANRVNEQFF. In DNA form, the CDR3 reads TGTGCCAGCAGCGCCAACAGGGTCAATGAGCAGTTCTTC.

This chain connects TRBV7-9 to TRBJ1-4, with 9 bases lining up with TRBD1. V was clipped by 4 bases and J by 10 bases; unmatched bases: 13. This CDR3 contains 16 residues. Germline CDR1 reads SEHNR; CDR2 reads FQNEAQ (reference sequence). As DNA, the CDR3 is TGTGCCAGCAGCTCACAGGGGGCTCTGAGTCGGGGAAAACTGTTTTTT. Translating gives CASSSQGALSRGKLFF. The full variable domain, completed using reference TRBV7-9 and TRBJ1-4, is DTGVSQNPRHKITKRGQNVTFRCDPISEHNRLYWYRQTLGQGPEFLTYFQNEAQLEKSRLLSDRFSAERPKGSFSTLEIQRTEQGDSAMYLCASSSQGALSRGKLFFGSGTQLSVL.

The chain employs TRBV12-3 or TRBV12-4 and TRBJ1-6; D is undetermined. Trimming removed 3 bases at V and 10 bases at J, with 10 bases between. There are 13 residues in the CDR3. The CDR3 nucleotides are TGTGCCAGCAGTTTTTCGCAACTATCACCCCTCCACTTT. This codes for CASSFSQLSPLHF.

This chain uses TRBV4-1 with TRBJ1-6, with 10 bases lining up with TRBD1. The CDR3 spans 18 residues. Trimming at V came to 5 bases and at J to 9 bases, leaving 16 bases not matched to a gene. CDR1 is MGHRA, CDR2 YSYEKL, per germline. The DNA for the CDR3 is TGCGCCAGCAGCTTTTCCTCCCCGGGACAGGGGATCGGTTCACCCCTCCACTTT. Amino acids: CASSFSSPGQGIGSPLHF.

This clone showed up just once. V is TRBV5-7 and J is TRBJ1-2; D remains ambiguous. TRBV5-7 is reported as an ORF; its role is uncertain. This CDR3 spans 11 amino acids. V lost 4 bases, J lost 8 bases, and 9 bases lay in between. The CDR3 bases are TGTGCCAGCAGCCCGACCCGGGGCTACACCTTC. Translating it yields CASSPTRGYTF.

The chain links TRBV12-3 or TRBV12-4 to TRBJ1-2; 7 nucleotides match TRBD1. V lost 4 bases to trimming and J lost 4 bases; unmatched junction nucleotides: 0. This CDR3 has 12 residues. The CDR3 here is CASSYRGYGYTF. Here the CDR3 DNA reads TGTGCCAGCAGTTACAGGGGCTATGGCTACACCTTC.

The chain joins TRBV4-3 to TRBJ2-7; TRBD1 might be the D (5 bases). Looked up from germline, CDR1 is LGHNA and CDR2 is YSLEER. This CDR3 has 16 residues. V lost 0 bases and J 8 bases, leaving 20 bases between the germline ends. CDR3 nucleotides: TGCGCCAGCAGCCAAGATAAGGGGCAGGGCCCTCGGAAGCAGTACTTC. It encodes CASSQDKGQGPRKQYF.

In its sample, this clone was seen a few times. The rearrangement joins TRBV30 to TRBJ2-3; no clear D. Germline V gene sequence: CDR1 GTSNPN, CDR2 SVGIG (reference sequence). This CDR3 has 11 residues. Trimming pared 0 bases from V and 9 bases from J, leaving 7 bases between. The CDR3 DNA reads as TGTGCCTGGAGTGTCGGCAGGACGCAGTATTTT. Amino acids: CAWSVGRTQYF.